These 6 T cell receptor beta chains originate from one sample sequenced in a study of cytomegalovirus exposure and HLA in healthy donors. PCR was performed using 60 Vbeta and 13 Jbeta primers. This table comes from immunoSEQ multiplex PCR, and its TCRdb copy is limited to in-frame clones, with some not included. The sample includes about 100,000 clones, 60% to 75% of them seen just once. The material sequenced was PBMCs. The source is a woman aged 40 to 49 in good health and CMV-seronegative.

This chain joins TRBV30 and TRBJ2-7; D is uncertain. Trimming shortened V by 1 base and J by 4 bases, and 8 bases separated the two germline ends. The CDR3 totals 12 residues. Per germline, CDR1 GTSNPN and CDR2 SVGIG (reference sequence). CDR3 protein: CAWSGQIYEQYF. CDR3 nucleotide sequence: TGTGCCTGGAGTGGGCAGATATACGAGCAGTACTTC.

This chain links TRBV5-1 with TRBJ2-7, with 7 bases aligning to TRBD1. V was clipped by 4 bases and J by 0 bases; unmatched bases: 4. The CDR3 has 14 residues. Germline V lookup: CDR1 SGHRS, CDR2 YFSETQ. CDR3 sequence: CASSGGQSSYEQYF. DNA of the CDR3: TGCGCCAGCAGCGGGGGACAGAGCTCCTACGAGCAGTACTTC.

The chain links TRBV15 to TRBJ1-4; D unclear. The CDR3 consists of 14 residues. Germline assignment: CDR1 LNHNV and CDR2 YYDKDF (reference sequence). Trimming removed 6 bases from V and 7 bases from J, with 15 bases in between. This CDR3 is CATSRTVQAEKLFF. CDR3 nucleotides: TGTGCCACCAGTAGAACAGTTCAGGCTGAAAAACTGTTTTTT.

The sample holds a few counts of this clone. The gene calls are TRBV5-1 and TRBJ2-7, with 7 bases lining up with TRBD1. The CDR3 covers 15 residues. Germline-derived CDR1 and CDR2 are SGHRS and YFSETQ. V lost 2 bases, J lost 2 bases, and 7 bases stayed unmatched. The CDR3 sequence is CASSLLTGHPYEQYF. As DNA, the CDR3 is TGCGCCAGCAGCTTACTGACAGGGCATCCCTACGAGCAGTACTTC.

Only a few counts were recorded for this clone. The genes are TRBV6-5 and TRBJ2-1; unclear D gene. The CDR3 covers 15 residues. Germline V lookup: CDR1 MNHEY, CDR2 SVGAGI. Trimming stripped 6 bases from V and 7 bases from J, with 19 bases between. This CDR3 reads CASSVMTESWNEQFF. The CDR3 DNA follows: TGTGCCAGCAGCGTAATGACGGAGTCGTGGAATGAGCAGTTCTTC.

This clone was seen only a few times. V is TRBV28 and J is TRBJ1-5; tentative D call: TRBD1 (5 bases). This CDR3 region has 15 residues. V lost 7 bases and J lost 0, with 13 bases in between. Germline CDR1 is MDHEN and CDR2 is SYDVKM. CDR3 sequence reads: CASTPPQGSNQPQHF. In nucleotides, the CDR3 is TGTGCCAGCACCCCCCCGCAGGGTAGCAATCAGCCCCAGCATTTT.